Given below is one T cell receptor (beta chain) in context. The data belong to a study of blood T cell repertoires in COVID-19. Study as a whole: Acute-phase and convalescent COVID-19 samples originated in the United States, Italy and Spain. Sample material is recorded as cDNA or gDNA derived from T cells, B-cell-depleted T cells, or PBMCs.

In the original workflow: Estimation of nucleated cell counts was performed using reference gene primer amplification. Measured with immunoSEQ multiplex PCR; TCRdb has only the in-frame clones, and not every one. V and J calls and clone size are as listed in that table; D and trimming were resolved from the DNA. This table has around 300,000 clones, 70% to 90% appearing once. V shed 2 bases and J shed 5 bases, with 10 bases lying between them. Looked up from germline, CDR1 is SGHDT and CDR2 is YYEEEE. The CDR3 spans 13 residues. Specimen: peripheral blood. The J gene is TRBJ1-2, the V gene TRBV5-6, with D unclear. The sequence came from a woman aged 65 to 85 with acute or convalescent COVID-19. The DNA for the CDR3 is TGTGCCAGCAGCTTAGAGGGATCTTATGGCTACACCTTC. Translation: CASSLEGSYGYTF.